This TCR beta chain was profiled in a study of blood T cell repertoires in COVID-19. Study-level information: The United States, Italy and Spain were the sources of the acute and convalescent COVID-19 samples. PBMCs, B-cell-depleted T cells, or T cells were the source of the cDNA or gDNA that made up the material.

As originally analysed: By means of reference gene primer amplification, nucleated cell counts were estimated. Here immunoSEQ multiplex PCR was the method, and the copy in TCRdb shows in-frame clones only, minus some. V and J calls plus clone size are reproduced from that table; the DNA served to infer D and trimming. This table holds just over 60,000 clones, 70% to 85% found once. The sample comprised peripheral blood. The sequence was obtained from a man aged 55 to 70 with acute or convalescent COVID-19.

CDR3 nucleotide sequence: TGTGCCAGCAGCTTACCCAGGAATGCCGGGAGGGCGGTTGAGCAGTTCTTC. Translation gives CASSLPRNAGRAVEQFF. The J gene is TRBJ2-1, the V gene TRBV7-2, with 8 bases aligning to TRBD2. V lost 2 bases to trimming and J lost 9 bases; unmatched junction nucleotides: 15. Germline lookup yields CDR1 SGHTA and CDR2 FQGNSA. The CDR3 length is 17 residues.